These T cell receptor beta chains were read from a single sample in a study of naive and memory T cell subsets. MiXCR, applied by TCRdb to the UMI-ligation and nested PCR reads, yields one record per CDR3 protein. There are roughly 31,000 distinct CDR3 sequences in the sample; around 10% occur only once, and roughly 18% lies in the top ten. The sample taken for sequencing was effector memory CD4+ T cells from blood. The source of these receptors is a human donor in good health. CDR3s include the opening cysteine and the closing phenylalanine or tryptophan. A D gene is named only where the DNA matches it firmly. Expanded clones get a size class; other rows say once, few or many, or leave the size out.

D,size,V,J,CDR3,DNA
.,many,TRBV12-3/TRBV12-4,TRBJ2-3,CASSLGLDTDTQYF,TGTGCCAGCAGTCTGGGACTCGACACAGATACGCAGTATTTT
TRBD1,many,TRBV12-3/TRBV12-4,TRBJ1-1,CASRDRGMNTEAFF,TGTGCCAGTCGAGACAGGGGAATGAACACTGAAGCTTTCTTT
.,.,TRBV12-5,TRBJ1-1,CASGSSMNTEAFF,TGTGCTAGTGGTTCTTCCATGAACACTGAAGCTTTCTTT
.,.,TRBV4-3,TRBJ1-5,CASSQKAGDTTPYSNQPQHF,TGCGCCAGCAGCCAAAAGGCAGGGGACACCACCCCTTATAGCAATCAGCCCCAGCATTTT
TRBD1,.,TRBV6-1,TRBJ2-7,CASRRERTGTVEQYF,TGTGCCAGCAGACGAGAGAGGACAGGGACTGTCGAGCAGTACTTC
.,few,TRBV18,TRBJ2-7,CASSAARGGSEQYF,TGTGCCAGCTCAGCAGCCAGGGGTGGGTCCGAGCAGTACTTC
.,few,TRBV7-8,TRBJ1-5,CASSPSSFQTYQPQHF,TGTGCCAGCAGCCCGTCGAGTTTCCAAACCTATCAGCCCCAGCATTTT
.,few,TRBV3-1,TRBJ1-5,CASSQGANQPQHF,TGTGCCAGCAGCCAGGGGGCCAATCAGCCCCAGCATTTT
TRBD2,few,TRBV12-3/TRBV12-4,TRBJ2-1,CASSLGTSGRIHMGNEQFF,TGTGCCAGCAGTTTAGGGACTAGCGGGAGAATCCATATGGGCAATGAGCAGTTCTTC
TRBD1,.,TRBV6-2/TRBV6-3,TRBJ2-4,CASRRGQDSAKNIQYF,TGTGCCAGCAGGAGAGGACAGGACAGCGCCAAAAACATTCAGTACTTC
.,.,TRBV7-9,TRBJ1-5,CASSPDWGATQHF,TGTGCCAGCAGCCCGGATTGGGGGGCGACCCAGCATTTT
.,.,TRBV15,TRBJ2-7,CATSRAGAHEQYF,TGTGCCACCAGCAGAGCGGGAGCCCACGAGCAGTACTTC
TRBD2,many,TRBV7-2,TRBJ2-1,CASSLPGLAVMEFF,TGTGCCAGCAGCTTACCGGGACTAGCGGTAATGGAGTTCTTC
TRBD2,many,TRBV5-4,TRBJ2-7,CASSFGGSGILQYEQYF,TGTGCCAGCAGCTTTGGTGGTAGCGGGATCCTCCAATACGAGCAGTACTTC
TRBD2,few,TRBV6-2/TRBV6-3,TRBJ2-1,CASNHGLVGGNEQFF,TGTGCCAGCAACCACGGACTAGTTGGGGGCAATGAGCAGTTCTTC
.,.,TRBV4-1,TRBJ2-7,CASSRAAGFDEQYF,TGCGCCAGCAGCCGCGCGGCGGGTTTCGACGAGCAGTACTTC
.,.,TRBV20-1,TRBJ1-1,CSASSGLMNTEAFF,TGCAGTGCTAGTTCGGGACTGATGAACACTGAAGCTTTCTTT
.,many,TRBV18,TRBJ2-7,CASSPSFSSYEQYF,TGTGCCAGCTCACCATCTTTCAGCTCCTACGAGCAGTACTTC